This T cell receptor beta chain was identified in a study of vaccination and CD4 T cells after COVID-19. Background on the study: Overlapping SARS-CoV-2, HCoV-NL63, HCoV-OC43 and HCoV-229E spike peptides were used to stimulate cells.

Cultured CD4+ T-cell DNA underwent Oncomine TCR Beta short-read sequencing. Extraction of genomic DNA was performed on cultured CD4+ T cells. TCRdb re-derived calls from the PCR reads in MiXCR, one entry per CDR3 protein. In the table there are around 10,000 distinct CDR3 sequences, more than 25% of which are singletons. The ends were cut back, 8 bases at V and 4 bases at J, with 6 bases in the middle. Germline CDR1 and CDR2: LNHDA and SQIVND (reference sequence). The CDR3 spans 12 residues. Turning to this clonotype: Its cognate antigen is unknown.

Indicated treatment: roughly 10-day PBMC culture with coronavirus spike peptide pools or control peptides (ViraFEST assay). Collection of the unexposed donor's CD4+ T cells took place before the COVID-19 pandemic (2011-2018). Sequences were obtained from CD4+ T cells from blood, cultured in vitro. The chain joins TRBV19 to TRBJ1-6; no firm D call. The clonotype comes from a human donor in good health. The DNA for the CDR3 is TGTGCCAGTCGGGAATATAATTCACCCCTCCACTTT. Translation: CASREYNSPLHF.